A single sample gave rise to the 5 T cell receptor beta chains below, sequenced in a study of OX40 agonist ivuxolimab in advanced cancers. Generated by immunoSEQ multiplex PCR, the TCRdb table keeps only in-frame clones and is missing some. This sample has tens of thousands of clones, with approximately 90% found just once. The sample here was CD4+ or CD8+ T cells sorted from blood, taken in a trial of the OX40 agonist ivuxolimab. Receptors were obtained from an adult with an advanced solid tumor such as melanoma, head and neck, liver or kidney cancer.

V usage is TRBV10-1 and J usage is TRBJ2-1, with 8 bases that match TRBD2. The J segment lost 6 bases and the V segment lost 7 bases, leaving 8 bases of the junction unmatched. The CDR3 sequence is 14 residues long. Germline V gene data show CDR1 as WNHNN and CDR2 as SYGVQD (reference sequence). The CDR3 DNA is TGCGCCAGCAATATGGACGGGAGGGCCAATGAGCAGTTCTTC. Translating gives CASNMDGRANEQFF.

The rearrangement links TRBV6-1 to TRBJ2-5; TRBD2 is a possible D gene (7 bases). Germline values: CDR1 MNHNS, CDR2 SASEGT. V lost 2 bases to trimming and J lost 7 bases, with 14 bases between them. The CDR3 runs 14 residues. The CDR3 region is CASSERGGVGTQYF. Written as DNA, the CDR3 is TGTGCCAGCAGTGAAAGGGGGGGGGTAGGGACCCAGTACTTC.

The gene calls are TRBV6-1 and TRBJ1-1, with D possibly matching TRBD1 (6 bases). V was shortened by 5 bases and J by 5 bases, with 18 bases between the two germline ends. This CDR3 region has 15 residues. Germline V gene sequence: CDR1 MNHNS, CDR2 SASEGT. The CDR3 nucleotides are TGTGCCAGCAGTCCCCGAGGGGGGGCTGGGACTGAAGCTTTCTTT. Its protein product is CASSPRGGAGTEAFF.

This clone was picked up a small number of times. The CDR3: CASSPGGSGANVLTF. The CDR3 DNA is TGTGCCAGCAGCCCGGGGGGTTCTGGGGCCAACGTCCTGACTTTC. The chain recombines TRBV5-4 with TRBJ2-6, with 7 nucleotides matching TRBD2. The length of the CDR3 is 15 residues. The V gene end was trimmed by 4 bases and the J gene end by 1 base; junction bases not matched to a gene: 2. Germline V CDR1 and CDR2: SGHNT, YYREEE (reference sequence).

The genes are TRBV20-1 and TRBJ1-1; 9 nucleotides line up with TRBD1. V lost 6 bases to trimming and J lost 5 bases; unmatched junction nucleotides: 1. CDR1 and CDR2 from the germline V gene are DFQATT and SNEGSKA (reference sequence). The CDR3 is 11 residues long. CDR3 sequence reads: CSADRGTEAFF. CDR3 in DNA: TGCAGTGCCGACAGGGGGACTGAAGCTTTCTTT.